These 29 T cell receptor beta chains came from one sample sequenced in a study of blood T cell repertoires in COVID-19. Clones were read by immunoSEQ multiplex PCR, and TCRdb kept only the in-frame ones, dropping some. The sample contains some 190,000 clones, 80% of which appear only once. The sequenced sample consisted of peripheral blood. Receptors were obtained from a man aged 55-75 years with acute or convalescent COVID-19.

The chain couples TRBV3-1 (or the pseudogene TRBV3-2) to TRBJ1-6; perhaps TRBD1 as D (6 bases). Between the trimmed V and J ends, which lost 1 base and 9 bases, there was a span of 13 bases. Per the germline V gene, CDR1 is LGHDT and CDR2 is YNNKEL (reference sequence). This CDR3 has 15 residues. The CDR3 DNA reads TGTGCCAGCAGCCAAGTAGCGGGGGCAGGTTCACCCCTCCACTTT. It specifies CASSQVAGAGSPLHF.

This clone was detected a few times. The CDR3 region has the DNA TGCAGCGTTCAAAGGGGGACCTCTGGAAACACCATATATTTT. Its protein product is CSVQRGTSGNTIYF. The chain is built from TRBV29-1 and TRBJ1-3, with a weak D call TRBD1 (6 bases). Trimming took off 5 bases at V and 0 bases at J, with 11 bases between the two ends. CDR3 size: 14 residues. CDR1 SQVTM and CDR2 ANQGSEA come from the germline V gene.

The V and J genes are TRBV30 and TRBJ2-3; D is ambiguous. Germline V gene sequence: CDR1 GTSNPN, CDR2 SVGIG (reference sequence). This CDR3 has 14 residues. Trimming removed 1 base at V and 5 bases at J, with 13 bases between. CDR3 DNA: TGTGCCTGGAGTGAAACCACTCCCCGAGATACGCAGTATTTT. Its protein product is CAWSETTPRDTQYF.

The chain has TRBV9 and TRBJ2-4; 9 bases match TRBD1. Germline V lookup: CDR1 SGDLS, CDR2 YYNGEE. The CDR3 runs 13 residues. V shed 0 bases, J shed 11 bases, and the junction held 3 bases outside the gene matches. CDR3 nucleotide sequence: TGTGCCAGCAGCGTAGATGGGGACAGGGTTCAGTACTTC. Protein: CASSVDGDRVQYF. Based on the CDR3 plus reference TRBV9 and TRBJ2-4, the full variable domain is DSGVTQTPKHLITATGQRVTLRCSPRSGDLSVYWYQQSLDQGLQFLIQYYNGEERAKGNILERFSAQQFPDLHSELNLSSLELGDSALYFCASSVDGDRVQYFGAGTRLSVL.

The rearrangement joins TRBV3-1 (or the pseudogene TRBV3-2) to TRBJ1-5; no clear D gene. Germline V gene data show CDR1 as LGHDT and CDR2 as YNNKEL (reference sequence). V was shortened by 5 bases and J by 0 bases, with 11 bases between the two germline ends. CDR3 length: 15 residues. CDR3 sequence: CASSEIPNSNQPQHF. Written as DNA, the CDR3 is TGTGCCAGCAGCGAAATCCCTAATAGCAATCAGCCCCAGCATTTT.

This sequence joins TRBV5-1 and TRBJ2-7, with 10 bases aligning to TRBD2. Germline CDR1 SGHRS, CDR2 YFSETQ. The V and J ends lost 4 bases and 6 bases, in that order; junction bases with no gene match: 10. This CDR3 region has 15 residues. The CDR3 sequence is CASSDRTSGGGEQYF. CDR3 in DNA: TGCGCCAGCAGCGATAGGACTAGCGGAGGGGGCGAGCAGTACTTC. The whole variable domain, remainder taken from reference TRBV5-1 and TRBJ2-7, is KAGVTQTPRYLIKTRGQQVTLSCSPISGHRSVSWYQQTPGQGLQFLFEYFSETQRNKGNFPGRFSGRQFSNSRSEMNVSTLELGDSALYLCASSDRTSGGGEQYFGPGTRLTVT.

The chain is built from TRBV4-1 and TRBJ2-3; TRBD2 might be the D (6 bases). Germline V CDR1 and CDR2: MGHRA, YSYEKL. V lost 2 bases and J lost 2, with 14 bases in between. The CDR3 contains 16 residues. Written as DNA, the CDR3 is TGCGCCAGCAGCCAAATGGGACTTTTGTCCACAGATACGCAGTATTTT. The encoded protein is CASSQMGLLSTDTQYF.

This chain connects TRBV7-2 to TRBJ1-2; D possibly corresponds to TRBD1 (6 bases). Trimming left V 5 bases short and J 7 bases short, with 20 bases between. The germline V gene has CDR1 SGHTA and CDR2 FQGNSA. The CDR3 extends over 15 amino acids. CDR3 residues: CASSPGRGRIGGYTF. Written as DNA, the CDR3 is TGTGCCAGCAGCCCCGGCAGGGGTAGGATTGGTGGCTACACCTTC.

With regard to this clone: Other nucleotide sequences in the sample specify the same CDR3. The chain combines TRBV2 with TRBJ2-2, with 8 nucleotides matching TRBD2. CDR3 size: 18 residues. V lost 5 bases, J lost 2 bases, and 13 bases stayed unmatched. CDR1 is SNHLY, CDR2 FYNNEI, per germline. CDR3 loop: CASSLAGLGGSNTGELFF. The CDR3 DNA follows: TGTGCCAGCAGTTTAGCGGGGTTGGGTGGGTCCAACACCGGGGAGCTGTTTTTT.

The chain carries TRBV7-2 and TRBJ2-7, with 11 positions matching TRBD2. Trimming cost V 0 bases and J 2 bases; bases outside gene matches: 3. The CDR3 is 16 residues long. Germline lookup yields CDR1 SGHTA and CDR2 FQGNSA. The CDR3 nucleotides are TGTGCCAGCAGCTTAGCGCTTAGCGGGGGGGCCTACGAGCAGTACTTC. It translates to CASSLALSGGAYEQYF.

In DNA form, the CDR3 reads TGTGCCAGCAGCACGGGACAGGGGAACTATGGCTACACCTTC. Translation: CASSTGQGNYGYTF. The chain carries TRBV9 and TRBJ1-2; TRBD1 agrees at 10 bases. There are 14 residues in the CDR3. V dropped 4 bases and J dropped 2; count of bases not matched to a gene: 2. Germline V gene sequence: CDR1 SGDLS, CDR2 YYNGEE.

The chain has TRBV4-1 and TRBJ1-6, with TRBD1 matching 8 bases. Germline values: CDR1 MGHRA, CDR2 YSYEKL. The CDR3 has 17 amino acids. Trimming removed 4 bases from V and 6 bases from J; junction bases left unmatched: 11. The CDR3 sequence is CASSLGIGTGTNSPLHF. Here the CDR3 DNA reads TGCGCCAGCAGCCTTGGTATTGGGACAGGAACTAATTCACCCCTCCACTTT.

In this sample, this clone turned up once. The chain combines TRBV7-9 with TRBJ2-1, with 8 bases aligning to TRBD2. The CDR3 runs 15 residues. CDR1 and CDR2 (germline): SEHNR, FQNEAQ (reference sequence). After removal of 0 bases from V and 6 bases from J, the junction contained 4 bases not matched to a gene. The CDR3 here is CASSLAGLAGNEQFF. CDR3 nucleotide sequence: TGTGCCAGCAGCTTAGCAGGACTAGCCGGCAATGAGCAGTTCTTC.

The rearrangement joins TRBV4-1 to TRBJ1-1, with 9 bases lining up with TRBD1. This CDR3 spans 18 amino acids. V was pared by 7 bases and J by 4 bases, with 19 bases of the junction left unmatched. Germline CDR1 MGHRA, CDR2 YSYEKL. The CDR3 loop is CASTPRTGGSGAGTEAFF. CDR3 in DNA: TGCGCCAGCACCCCGAGAACAGGGGGCTCAGGAGCTGGCACTGAAGCTTTCTTT.

The rearrangement joins TRBV6-1 to TRBJ1-3, with 7 bases lining up with TRBD1. CDR1 MNHNS and CDR2 SASEGT come from the germline V gene. J gave up 0 bases and V 4 bases, and 9 bases lay outside the gene matches. The CDR3 spans 17 residues. Written as DNA, the CDR3 is TGTGCCAGCAGTGGGACAGGTGACCCCTTCTCTGGAAACACCATATATTTT. This codes for CASSGTGDPFSGNTIYF.

This chain links TRBV13 with TRBJ2-7; 10 bases match TRBD2. Germline V gene lookup returns CDR1 PRHDT and CDR2 FYEKMQ (reference sequence). V lost 5 bases to trimming and J lost 5 bases; unmatched junction nucleotides: 15. The CDR3 covers 17 residues. This chain's CDR3 is CASSPRTSGRSSHEQYF. In DNA, the CDR3 is TGTGCCAGCAGCCCGAGGACTAGCGGTCGGAGTTCCCACGAGCAGTACTTC.

J is TRBJ2-7 and V is TRBV19; 7 bases agree with TRBD1. Germline loops: CDR1 LNHDA, CDR2 SQIVND (reference sequence). The trim removed 6 bases at V and 1 base at J, leaving 9 bases unmatched. The CDR3 contains 15 residues. CDR3 protein: CASRNRGELSYEQYF. The CDR3 DNA reads as TGTGCCAGTAGGAACAGGGGAGAGCTATCCTACGAGCAGTACTTC.

V usage is TRBV18 and J usage is TRBJ1-2; TRBD1 matches 7 bases. The CDR3 spans 15 residues. Losses at the gene ends were 3 bases for V and 4 bases for J; bases not matched to a gene: 8. Germline V CDR1 and CDR2: KGHSH, LQKENI. CDR3: CASSPSRDRVYGYTF. The CDR3 DNA follows: TGTGCCAGCTCACCGAGCCGCGACAGGGTCTATGGCTACACCTTC.

The rearrangement links TRBV18 to TRBJ1-2; 7 nucleotides match TRBD1. Germline V CDR1 and CDR2: KGHSH, LQKENI. This CDR3 spans 14 amino acids. The trim removed 4 bases at V and 2 bases at J, leaving 4 bases unmatched. CDR3 in amino acids: CASSRVRGNYGYTF. The CDR3 nucleotides read TGTGCCAGCTCACGCGTCAGGGGGAACTATGGCTACACCTTC.

Details on this clone: The sample contains more than one DNA sequence encoding this CDR3. The gene calls are TRBV5-1 and TRBJ2-5; D is perhaps TRBD2 (6 bases). V gave up 4 bases and J gave up 1 base, with 14 bases separating them. The CDR3 is 15 residues long. In germline, CDR1 is SGHRS, CDR2 YFSETQ. The CDR3 region has the DNA TGCGCCAGCAGCCTGGGAGGTGGCTCCCAAGAGACCCAGTACTTC. The encoded protein is CASSLGGGSQETQYF.

The chain uses TRBV14 and TRBJ2-1, with a tentative D call TRBD2 (6 bases). Germline CDR1 SGHDN, CDR2 FVKESK. V lost 1 base to trimming and J lost 4 bases, with 20 bases between them. The length of the CDR3 is 18 residues. CDR3 in DNA: TGTGCCAGCAGCCAAGTCGTGGATAGCGGTGCCAAATACAATGAGCAGTTCTTC. The encoded protein is CASSQVVDSGAKYNEQFF.

This chain uses TRBV3-1 (or the pseudogene TRBV3-2) with TRBJ1-1; D may be TRBD1 (5 bases). The CDR3 runs 14 residues. Germline lookup yields CDR1 LGHDT and CDR2 YNNKEL (reference sequence). Trimming took off 6 bases at V and 3 bases at J, with 14 bases between the two ends. CDR3: CASRAGGFDTEAFF. As DNA, the CDR3 is TGTGCCAGCAGGGCCGGGGGATTTGACACTGAAGCTTTCTTT.

The gene calls are TRBV6-5 and TRBJ1-2; no clear D gene. V was cut by 5 bases and J by 4 bases, with 8 bases left in between. Germline V CDR1 and CDR2: MNHEY, SVGAGI. The CDR3 length is 12 residues. The CDR3 reads CASSPSTYGYTF. CDR3 bases: TGTGCCAGCAGTCCCAGTACCTATGGCTACACCTTC.

The gene calls are TRBV4-1 and TRBJ2-4; D is unclear. Trimming shortened V by 0 bases and J by 5 bases, and 20 bases separated the two germline ends. The CDR3 extends over 18 amino acids. Germline CDR1 and CDR2: MGHRA and YSYEKL. Here the CDR3 DNA reads TGCGCCAGCAGCCAAGATCCCCGGCAGTCGACTGGTCAAAACATTCAGTACTTC. The encoded protein is CASSQDPRQSTGQNIQYF.

CDR3 region: CASSQTTGAPGAFF. The CDR3, as DNA: TGTGCCAGCAGCCAAACCACAGGGGCCCCTGGAGCTTTCTTT. The chain combines TRBV3-1 (or the pseudogene TRBV3-2) with TRBJ1-1, with 7 bases fitting TRBD1. V shed 2 bases and J 10 bases; nucleotides not matched to a gene: 10. In germline, CDR1 is LGHDT, CDR2 YNNKEL (reference sequence). This CDR3 contains 14 residues.

The chain is built from TRBV6-2 or TRBV6-3 and TRBJ2-7; the match to TRBD1 covers 11 bases. The V segment lost 2 bases and the J segment 4 bases; nucleotides outside the gene matches: 1. The CDR3 spans 14 residues. From germline, CDR1 is MNHEY and CDR2 SVGEGT. This CDR3 is CASSYGTGGYEQYF. CDR3 bases: TGTGCCAGCAGTTACGGGACAGGGGGGTACGAGCAGTACTTC.

This clone was counted only a few times. The chain uses TRBV5-1 and TRBJ2-3; maybe TRBD2 (6 bases). Germline V CDR1 and CDR2: SGHRS, YFSETQ. Trimming pared 4 bases from V and 8 bases from J, leaving 23 bases between. This CDR3 has 16 amino acids. CDR3 coding DNA: TGCGCCAGCAGCCCGGAACCGGGACTCCTCCGGGTTACGCAGTATTTT. The encoded protein is CASSPEPGLLRVTQYF.

The chain joins TRBV27 to TRBJ2-3, with 7 bases aligning to TRBD1. CDR1 MNHEY and CDR2 SMNVEV come from the germline V gene (reference sequence). V lost 2 bases to trimming and J lost 4 bases; unmatched junction nucleotides: 3. The length of the CDR3 is 14 residues. The CDR3 loop is CASSLGQGADTQYF. Written as DNA, the CDR3 is TGTGCCAGCAGTTTAGGCCAGGGGGCAGATACGCAGTATTTT.

The chain employs TRBV7-3 and TRBJ2-3; possible D gene TRBD1, 5 bases. The V end lost 3 bases, the J end lost 5 bases, and 15 bases lay between the germline ends. The V gene's germline CDR1 is SGHTA and CDR2 FQGTGA. This CDR3 has 15 residues. The CDR3 protein is CASSLRSRGRDTQYF. The CDR3 DNA reads TGTGCCAGCAGCTTGAGGTCTAGGGGCAGAGATACGCAGTATTTT.